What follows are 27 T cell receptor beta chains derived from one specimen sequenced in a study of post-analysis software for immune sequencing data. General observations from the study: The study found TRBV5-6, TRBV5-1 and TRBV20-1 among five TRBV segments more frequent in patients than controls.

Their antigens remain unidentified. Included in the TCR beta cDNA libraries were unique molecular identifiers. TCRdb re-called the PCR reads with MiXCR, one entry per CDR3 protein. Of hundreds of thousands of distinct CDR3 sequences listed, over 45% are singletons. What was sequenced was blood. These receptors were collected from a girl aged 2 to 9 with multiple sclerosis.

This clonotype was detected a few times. The CDR3 DNA reads TGTGCCATCGGACCCTCTAGCGGGGGGGTGTACAATGAGCAGTTCTTC. This translates into CAIGPSSGGVYNEQFF. The chain is built from TRBV10-3 and TRBJ2-1; 12 nucleotides agree with TRBD2. CDR3 size: 16 residues. V trimming: 8 bases; J trimming: 4 bases; junction bases outside the gene matches: 9. The germline V gene has CDR1 ENHRY and CDR2 SYGVKD.

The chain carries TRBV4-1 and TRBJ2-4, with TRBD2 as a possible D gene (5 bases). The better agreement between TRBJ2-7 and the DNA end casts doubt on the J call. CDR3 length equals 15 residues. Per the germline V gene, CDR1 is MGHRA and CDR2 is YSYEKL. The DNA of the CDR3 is TGCGCCAGCAGCCAAGAAAAGCGGAACCACTACGAGCAGTACTTC. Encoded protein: CASSQEKRNHYEQYF.

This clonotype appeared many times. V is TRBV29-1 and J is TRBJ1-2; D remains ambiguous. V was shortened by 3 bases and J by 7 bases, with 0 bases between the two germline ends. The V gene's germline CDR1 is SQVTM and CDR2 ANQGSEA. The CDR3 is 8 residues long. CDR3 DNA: TGCAGCGTTGATGGCTACACCTTC. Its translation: CSVDGYTF.

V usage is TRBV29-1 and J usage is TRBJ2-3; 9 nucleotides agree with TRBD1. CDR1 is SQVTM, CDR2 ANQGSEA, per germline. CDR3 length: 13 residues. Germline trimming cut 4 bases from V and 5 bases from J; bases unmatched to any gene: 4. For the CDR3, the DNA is TGCAGCGTTGCGACAGGGGGAGGAGATACGCAGTATTTT. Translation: CSVATGGGDTQYF.

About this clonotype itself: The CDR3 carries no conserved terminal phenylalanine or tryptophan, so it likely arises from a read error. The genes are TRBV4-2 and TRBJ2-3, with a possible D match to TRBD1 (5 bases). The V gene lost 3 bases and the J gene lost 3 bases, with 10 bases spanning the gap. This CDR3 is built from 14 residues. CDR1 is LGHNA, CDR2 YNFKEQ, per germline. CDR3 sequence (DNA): TGTGCCAGCAGCCAGACAGTTTCAACAGATACGCAGTATTCT. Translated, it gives CASSQTVSTDTQYS.

CDR3 amino acids: CSVGRTGASYEQYF. In DNA, the CDR3 is TGCAGCGTTGGCCGCACAGGCGCCTCCTACGAGCAGTACTTC. The chain uses TRBV29-1 and TRBJ2-7; maybe TRBD1 (5 bases). The CDR3 spans 14 residues. V dropped 4 bases and J dropped 0 bases, with 13 bases sitting between them. Germline-derived CDR1 and CDR2 are SQVTM and ANQGSEA.

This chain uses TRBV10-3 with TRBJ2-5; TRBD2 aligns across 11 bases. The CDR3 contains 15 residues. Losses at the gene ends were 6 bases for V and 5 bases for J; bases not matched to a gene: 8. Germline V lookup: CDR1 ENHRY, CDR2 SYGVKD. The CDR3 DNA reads TGTGCCATCAGCGACGGGACTAGCGGTCGGGAGACCCAGTACTTC. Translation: CAISDGTSGRETQYF.

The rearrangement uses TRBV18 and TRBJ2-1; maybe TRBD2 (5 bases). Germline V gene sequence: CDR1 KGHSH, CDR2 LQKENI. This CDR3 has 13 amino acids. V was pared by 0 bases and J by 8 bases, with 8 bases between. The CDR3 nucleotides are TGTGCCAGCTCACCACCTACGGGGTATGAGCAGTTCTTC. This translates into CASSPPTGYEQFF.

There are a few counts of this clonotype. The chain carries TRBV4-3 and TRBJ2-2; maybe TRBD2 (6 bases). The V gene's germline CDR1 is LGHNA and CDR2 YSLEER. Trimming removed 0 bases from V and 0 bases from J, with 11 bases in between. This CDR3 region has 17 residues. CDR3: CASSQDLTGANTGELFF. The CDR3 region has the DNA TGCGCCAGCAGCCAAGATCTCACGGGGGCGAACACCGGGGAGCTGTTTTTT.

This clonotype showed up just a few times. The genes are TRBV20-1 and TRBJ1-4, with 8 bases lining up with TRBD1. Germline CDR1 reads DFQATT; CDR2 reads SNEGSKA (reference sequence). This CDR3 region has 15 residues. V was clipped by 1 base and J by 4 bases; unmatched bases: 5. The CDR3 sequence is CSARAGGEVNEKLFF. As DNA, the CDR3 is TGCAGTGCTAGAGCAGGGGGCGAGGTTAATGAAAAACTGTTTTTT.

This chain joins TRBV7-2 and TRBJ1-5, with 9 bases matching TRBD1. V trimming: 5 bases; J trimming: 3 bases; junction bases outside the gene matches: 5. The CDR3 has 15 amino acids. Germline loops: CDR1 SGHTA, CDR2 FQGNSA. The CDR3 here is CASSPGTGNNQPQHF. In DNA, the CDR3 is TGTGCCAGCAGCCCGGGGACAGGGAACAATCAGCCCCAGCATTTT.

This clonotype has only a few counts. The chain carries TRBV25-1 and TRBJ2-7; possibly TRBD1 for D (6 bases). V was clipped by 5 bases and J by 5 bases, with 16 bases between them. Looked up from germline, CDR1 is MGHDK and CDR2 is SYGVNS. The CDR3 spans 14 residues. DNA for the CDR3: TGTGCCAGCAGTCCCCGACTACCAGGGGACGAGCAGTACTTC. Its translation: CASSPRLPGDEQYF.

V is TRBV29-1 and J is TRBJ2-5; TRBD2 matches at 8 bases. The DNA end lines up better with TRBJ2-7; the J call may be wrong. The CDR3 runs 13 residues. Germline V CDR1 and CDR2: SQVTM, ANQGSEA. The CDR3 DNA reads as TGCAGCGCCGCGGGGGGCACGAGGCACGAGCAGTACTTC. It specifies CSAAGGTRHEQYF.

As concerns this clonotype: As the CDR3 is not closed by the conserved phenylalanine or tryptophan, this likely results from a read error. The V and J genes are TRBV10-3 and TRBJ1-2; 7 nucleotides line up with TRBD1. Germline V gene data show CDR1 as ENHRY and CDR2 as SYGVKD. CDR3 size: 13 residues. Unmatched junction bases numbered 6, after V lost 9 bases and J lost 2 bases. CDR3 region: CAITGTENYGYTY. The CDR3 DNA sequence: TGTGCCATTACCGGGACAGAGAACTATGGCTACACCTAC.

The CDR3 nucleotides are TGCAGCGCTCTCACACGGGGGTCAAAGGAGCATTTT. Its translation is CSALTRGSKEHF. V usage is TRBV29-1 and J usage is TRBJ1-5; a weak D match, TRBD1 (5 bases). Trimming stripped 7 bases from V and 14 bases from J, with 21 bases between. The CDR3 contains 12 residues. Germline V lookup: CDR1 SQVTM, CDR2 ANQGSEA.

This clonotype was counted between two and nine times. In nucleotides, the CDR3 is TGCAGCGCACGTGCTACTAGCGGGAGCCAAGAGCAGTTCTTC. It is translated as CSARATSGSQEQFF. The chain uses TRBV20-1 and TRBJ2-1, with 11 bases fitting TRBD2. CDR1 is DFQATT and CDR2 is SNEGSKA in the germline V gene (reference sequence). This CDR3 is 14 amino acids long.

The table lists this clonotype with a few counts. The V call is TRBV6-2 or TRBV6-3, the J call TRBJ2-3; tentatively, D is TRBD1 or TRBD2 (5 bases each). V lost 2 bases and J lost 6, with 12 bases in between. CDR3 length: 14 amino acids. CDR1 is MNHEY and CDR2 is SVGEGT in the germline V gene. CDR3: CASSYLLGTDTQYF. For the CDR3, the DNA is TGTGCCAGCAGTTACCTTCTAGGGACGGATACGCAGTATTTT.

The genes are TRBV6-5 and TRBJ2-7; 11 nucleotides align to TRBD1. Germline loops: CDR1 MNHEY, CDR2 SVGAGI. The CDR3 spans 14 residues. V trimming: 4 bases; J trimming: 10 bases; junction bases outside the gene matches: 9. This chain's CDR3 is CASSFPTGQGAQYF. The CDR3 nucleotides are TGTGCCAGCAGTTTCCCGACAGGACAGGGGGCTCAGTACTTC.

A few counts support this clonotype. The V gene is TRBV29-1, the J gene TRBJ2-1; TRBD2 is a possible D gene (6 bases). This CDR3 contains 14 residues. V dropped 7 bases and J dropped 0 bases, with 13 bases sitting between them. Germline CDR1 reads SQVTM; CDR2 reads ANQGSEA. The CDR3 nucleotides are TGCAGCGCCGCGGGACTCCGCTCCTACAATGAGCAGTTCTTC. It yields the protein CSAAGLRSYNEQFF.

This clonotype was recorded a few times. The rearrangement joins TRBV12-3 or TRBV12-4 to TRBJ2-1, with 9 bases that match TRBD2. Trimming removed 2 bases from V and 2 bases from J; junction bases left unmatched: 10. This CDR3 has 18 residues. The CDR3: CASSLQSSGAEPYNEQFF. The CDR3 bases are TGTGCCAGCAGTTTACAGTCTAGCGGGGCCGAACCCTACAATGAGCAGTTCTTC.

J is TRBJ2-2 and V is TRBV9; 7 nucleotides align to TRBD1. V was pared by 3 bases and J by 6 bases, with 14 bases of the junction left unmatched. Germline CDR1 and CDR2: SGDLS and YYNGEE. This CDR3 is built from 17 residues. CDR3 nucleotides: TGTGCCAGCAGCGCTACCCCAGGGACAGTAGTATCCGGGGAGCTGTTTTTT. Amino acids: CASSATPGTVVSGELFF.

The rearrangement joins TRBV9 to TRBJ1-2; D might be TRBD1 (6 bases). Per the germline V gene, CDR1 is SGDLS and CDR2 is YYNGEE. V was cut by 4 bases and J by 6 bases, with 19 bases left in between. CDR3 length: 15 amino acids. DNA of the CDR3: TGTGCCAGCAGCACCGGGACAAAGGGGGGGGATGGCTACACCTTC. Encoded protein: CASSTGTKGGDGYTF. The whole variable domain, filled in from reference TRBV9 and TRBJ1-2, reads DSGVTQTPKHLITATGQRVTLRCSPRSGDLSVYWYQQSLDQGLQFLIQYYNGEERAKGNILERFSAQQFPDLHSELNLSSLELGDSALYFCASSTGTKGGDGYTFGSGTRLTVV.

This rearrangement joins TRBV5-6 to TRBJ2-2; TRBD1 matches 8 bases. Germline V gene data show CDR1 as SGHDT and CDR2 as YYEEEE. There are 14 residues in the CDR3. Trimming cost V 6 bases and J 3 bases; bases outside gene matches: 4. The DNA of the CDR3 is TGTGCCAGCACGGGACAGGACCACACCGGGGAGCTGTTTTTT. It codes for CASTGQDHTGELFF.

CDR3 DNA: TGTGCCAGCGGGCTCCTCACAGATACGCAGTATTTT. This codes for CASGLLTDTQYF. The chain employs TRBV21-1 and TRBJ2-3. TRBV21-1 is reported as a pseudogene. The CDR3 totals 12 residues.

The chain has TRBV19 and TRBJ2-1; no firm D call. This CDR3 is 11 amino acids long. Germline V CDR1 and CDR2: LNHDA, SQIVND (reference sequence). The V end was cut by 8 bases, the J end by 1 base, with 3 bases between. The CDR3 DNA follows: TGTGCCAGTTGGTCCTACAATGAGCAGTTCTTC. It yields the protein CASWSYNEQFF.

This CDR3 is CSASAGGPGGEQFF. The CDR3 nucleotides read TGCAGTGCTTCAGCGGGGGGGCCGGGCGGTGAGCAGTTCTTC. V and J are TRBV20-1 and TRBJ2-1; 10 nucleotides line up with TRBD2. The germline gives CDR1 DFQATT, CDR2 SNEGSKA (reference sequence). This CDR3 contains 14 residues. V lost 5 bases and J lost 9; bases outside the gene matches: 10.

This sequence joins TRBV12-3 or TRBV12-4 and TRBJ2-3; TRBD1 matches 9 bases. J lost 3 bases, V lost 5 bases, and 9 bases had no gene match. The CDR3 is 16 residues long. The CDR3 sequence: CASSARDRVFTDTQYF. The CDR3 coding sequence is TGTGCCAGCAGTGCTAGGGACAGGGTATTTACAGATACGCAGTATTTT.